This TCR beta chain was found in a study of OX40 agonist ivuxolimab in advanced cancers. Study overall: One hepatocellular carcinoma and two cutaneous melanoma patients partially responded. Study outcomes and limitations: Compared with CD4+, CD8+ T cells on average had more expanded clones. At 0.1 to 3.0 mg/kg and by week 6, CD4+ and CD8+ T cells in the blood had expanded clonally.

Here immunoSEQ multiplex PCR was the method, and the copy in TCRdb shows in-frame clones only, minus some. The sample consists of 99,000 or so clones, 85% to 95% of them appearing once. Turning to this clone: Its target is unknown.

This CDR3 has 12 residues. Trimming pared 2 bases from V and 6 bases from J, leaving 8 bases between. CDR1 and CDR2 from the germline V gene are SGHVS and FQNEAQ. The chain joins TRBV7-8 to TRBJ2-7, with D possibly matching TRBD2 (5 bases). The sequencing here drew on CD4+ or CD8+ T cells sorted from blood, taken in a trial of the OX40 agonist ivuxolimab. The TCR comes from an adult with an advanced solid tumor such as melanoma, head and neck, liver or kidney cancer. The CDR3 reads CASSLNRGEQYV. In nucleotides, the CDR3 is TGTGCCAGCAGCTTAAACCGGGGCGAGCAGTACGTC.